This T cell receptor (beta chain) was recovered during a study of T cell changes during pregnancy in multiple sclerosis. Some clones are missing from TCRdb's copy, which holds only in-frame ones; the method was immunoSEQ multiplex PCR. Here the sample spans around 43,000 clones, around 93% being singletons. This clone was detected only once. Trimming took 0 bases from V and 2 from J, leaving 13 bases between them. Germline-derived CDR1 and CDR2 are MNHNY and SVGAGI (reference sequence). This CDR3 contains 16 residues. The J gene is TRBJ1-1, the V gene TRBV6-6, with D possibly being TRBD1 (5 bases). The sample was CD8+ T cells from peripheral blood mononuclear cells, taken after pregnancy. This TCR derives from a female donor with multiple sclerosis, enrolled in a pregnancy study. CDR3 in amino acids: CASSYSIQGGNTEAFF. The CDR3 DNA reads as TGTGCCAGCAGTTACTCGATCCAGGGTGGAAACACTGAAGCTTTCTTT.